One sample yielded the 4 T cell receptor beta chains listed below, sequenced in a study of blood T cell repertoires in COVID-19. Measured with immunoSEQ multiplex PCR; TCRdb has only the in-frame clones, and not every one. The profile shows about 70,000 clones, 70% to 75% of them singletons. The sequenced material came from peripheral blood. These receptors were collected from a woman in her 70s with acute or convalescent COVID-19.

The chain couples TRBV10-3 to TRBJ2-7, with D tentatively TRBD2 (7 bases). This CDR3 is 15 amino acids long. CDR1 is ENHRY, CDR2 SYGVKD, per germline. V gave up 3 bases and J gave up 7 bases, with 19 bases separating them. In nucleotides, the CDR3 is TGTGCCATCAGTGATCCACAGGGAGGGGCTGGAGAGCAGTACTTC. Protein: CAISDPQGGAGEQYF.

This clone was picked up a small number of times. The CDR3 region is CASSLGGQGAYGYTF. The DNA of the CDR3 is TGTGCCAGCAGCTTAGGGGGACAGGGGGCCTATGGCTACACCTTC. The chain combines TRBV7-2 with TRBJ1-2; 12 nucleotides match TRBD1. The J segment lost 4 bases and the V segment lost 1 base, leaving 1 base of the junction unmatched. Germline CDR1 SGHTA, CDR2 FQGNSA. The CDR3 is made up of 15 amino acids.

The chain combines TRBV6-5 with TRBJ1-2; tentatively, D is TRBD1 (5 bases). CDR1 is MNHEY and CDR2 is SVGAGI in the germline V gene. V lost 6 bases and J 7 bases, leaving 15 bases between the germline ends. The CDR3 has 13 amino acids. CDR3 amino acids: CASRDLVGAGYTF. The CDR3, as DNA: TGTGCCAGCAGGGACCTGGTAGGGGCTGGCTACACCTTC.

This clone occurred a few times. This chain uses TRBV4-3 with TRBJ1-2, with D possibly TRBD1 on 5 matching bases. The germline gives CDR1 LGHNA, CDR2 YSLEER. CDR3 length: 15 amino acids. V was trimmed by 0 bases and J by 7 bases, leaving 15 bases between them. CDR3 in amino acids: CASSQDRAVQGGYTF. The CDR3 DNA follows: TGCGCCAGCAGCCAAGATAGGGCAGTCCAGGGTGGCTACACCTTC.